Shown below are 17 T cell receptor beta chains from a single sample sequenced in a study of regulatory T cells in long-lasting Graves disease. Libraries of TCR beta came from iRepertoire HTBI primers plus Arm-PCR of CDR3 regions. Each CDR3 protein is one row after TCRdb ran MiXCR on the multiplex PCR reads. Among about 290,000 distinct CDR3 sequences listed, approximately 20% were seen once. Stated time point: persistent/refractory GD, antithyroid drugs over 5 years with positive TRAb. Making the TCR library involved RNA that had been extracted from PBMCs. The starting material was peripheral blood mononuclear cells (PBMCs), obtained when the disease was refractory, from a patient treated with antithyroid drugs. These receptors were obtained from a female donor with Graves disease.

This clonotype has a handful of counts. The CDR3 reads CASGPDGETQYF. As DNA, the CDR3 is TGCGCCAGCGGGCCGGACGGAGAGACCCAGTACTTC. J is TRBJ2-5 and V is TRBV10-2, with D unresolved. This CDR3 is built from 12 residues. Germline CDR1 is WSHSY and CDR2 is SAAADI. V gave up 8 bases and J gave up 4 bases, with 11 bases separating them.

The chain links TRBV12-3 or TRBV12-4 to TRBJ2-7; D not resolved. This CDR3 region has 13 residues. The ends were cut back, 8 bases at V and 3 bases at J, with 14 bases in the middle. CDR3 DNA: TGTGCCAGCTCGGCTGACGATGGCTACGAGCAGTACTTC. It codes for CASSADDGYEQYF.

The chain couples TRBV7-9 to TRBJ1-3; TRBD1 might be the D (5 bases). Germline loops: CDR1 SEHNR, CDR2 FQNEAQ (reference sequence). Trimming left V 5 bases short and J 0 bases short, with 14 bases between. CDR3 length equals 16 residues. As DNA, the CDR3 is TGTGCCAGCAGCCACGGCGGGGCACGCTCTGGAAACACCATATATTTT. It specifies CASSHGGARSGNTIYF.

This clonotype showed up many times. The V gene is TRBV2, the J gene TRBJ2-5, with D possibly TRBD2 on 6 matching bases. This CDR3 spans 16 amino acids. V was shortened by 6 bases and J by 9 bases, with 26 bases between the two germline ends. Germline assignment: CDR1 SNHLY and CDR2 FYNNEI. CDR3 sequence reads: CASRELLRRDLVPQYF. In DNA, the CDR3 is TGTGCCAGCAGGGAACTACTTCGCCGGGACTTGGTGCCCCAGTACTTC.

In its sample, this clonotype was seen many times. V and J are TRBV2 and TRBJ1-2, with TRBD1 identical over 8 bases. J gave up 4 bases and V 4 bases, and 8 bases lay outside the gene matches. This CDR3 region has 15 residues. Germline V gene lookup returns CDR1 SNHLY and CDR2 FYNNEI. The CDR3 DNA reads as TGTGCCAGCAGTGTCGGGACAGGTGGTAGCTATGGCTACACCTTC. Encoded protein: CASSVGTGGSYGYTF.

This clonotype occurred many times. This chain uses TRBV20-1 with TRBJ1-4; 7 bases line up with TRBD1. V lost 4 bases to trimming and J lost 8 bases; unmatched junction nucleotides: 7. The CDR3 covers 13 residues. Germline V lookup: CDR1 DFQATT, CDR2 SNEGSKA (reference sequence). For the CDR3, the DNA is TGCAGTGCTAAAAGACAGGGTAACGAAAAACTGTTTTTT. Its protein is CSAKRQGNEKLFF.

This clonotype occurred a few times. The chain is built from TRBV7-9 and TRBJ2-7; D could derive from TRBD1 or TRBD2 (6 bases each). The CDR3 spans 13 residues. Trimming removed 2 bases at V and 5 bases at J, with 10 bases between. The germline V gene encodes CDR1 SEHNR and CDR2 FQNEAQ (reference sequence). CDR3 sequence: CASSLPGEDEQYF. DNA of the CDR3: TGTGCCAGCAGCTTACCAGGGGAGGACGAGCAGTACTTC.

This clonotype was counted only a few times. The chain is built from TRBV25-1 and TRBJ1-3; 7 nucleotides agree with TRBD1. Looked up from germline, CDR1 is MGHDK and CDR2 is SYGVNS. The CDR3 is made up of 17 amino acids. Trimming took 2 bases from V and 4 from J; bases not matched to a gene: 11. CDR3 region: CASSEHRQGGSGNTIYF. CDR3 sequence (DNA): TGTGCCAGCAGTGAACACCGACAGGGAGGGTCCGGAAACACCATATATTTT.

This clonotype was recorded many times. This rearrangement joins TRBV3-1 to TRBJ2-7; D gene unclear. The germline V gene has CDR1 LGHDT and CDR2 YNNKEL (reference sequence). The CDR3 sequence is 12 residues long. V lost 0 bases, J lost 6 bases, and 6 bases lay in between. CDR3 amino acids: CASSQEGREQYF. The CDR3 nucleotides read TGTGCCAGCAGCCAAGAAGGGCGCGAGCAGTACTTC.

This clonotype was recorded at least ten times. The chain has TRBV28 and TRBJ2-7; TRBD2 matches at 11 bases. The CDR3 loop spans 14 amino acids. The trim removed 6 bases at V and 3 bases at J, leaving 4 bases unmatched. Germline values: CDR1 MDHEN, CDR2 SYDVKM. CDR3 in amino acids: CASSLGLADYEQYF. CDR3 sequence (DNA): TGTGCCAGCAGCTTGGGACTAGCGGACTACGAGCAGTACTTC. The whole variable domain, filled in from reference TRBV28 and TRBJ2-7, reads DVKVTQSSRYLVKRTGEKVFLECVQDMDHENMFWYRQDPGLGLRLIYFSYDVKMKEKGDIPEGYSVSREKKERFSLILESASTNQTSMYLCASSLGLADYEQYFGPGTRLTVT.

This sequence joins TRBV28 and TRBJ1-5; D uncertain. The CDR3 totals 14 residues. V dropped 6 bases and J dropped 5 bases, with 14 bases sitting between them. CDR1 and CDR2 from the germline V gene are MDHEN and SYDVKM. CDR3 nucleotides: TGTGCCAGCAGGGAACCGGGATTTGATCAGCCCCAGCATTTT. Translated: CASREPGFDQPQHF.

In its sample, this clonotype was seen a few times. The junction departs from the called germline gene at one end, perhaps through a read error. The chain carries TRBV7-9 and TRBJ1-2, with no clear D. The CDR3 loop spans 15 amino acids. Per germline, CDR1 SEHNR and CDR2 FQNEAQ (reference sequence). The CDR3 is CASSLGGLVDYGHTF. Written as DNA, the CDR3 is TGTGCCAGCAGCTTAGGGGGATTGGTGGACTATGGCCACACCTTC.

The V call is TRBV25-1, the J call TRBJ2-4, with TRBD2 identical over 8 bases. The ends lost 1 base at V and 1 base at J; junction bases unmatched: 18. Germline V lookup: CDR1 MGHDK, CDR2 SYGVNS. This CDR3 region has 21 residues. CDR3 region: CASSEWASGFTSSSAKNIQYF. The CDR3 DNA reads TGTGCCAGCAGTGAATGGGCTAGCGGGTTTACGAGCTCATCCGCCAAAAACATTCAGTACTTC.

This clonotype was seen a few times. The chain couples TRBV20-1 to TRBJ2-2; a possible D gene is TRBD2 (5 bases). The germline V gene has CDR1 DFQATT and CDR2 SNEGSKA (reference sequence). The CDR3 spans 16 residues. V gave up 1 base and J gave up 2 bases, with 14 bases separating them. The CDR3 protein is CSARAVGRLNTGELFF. CDR3 coding DNA: TGCAGTGCTAGAGCGGTGGGGAGACTCAACACCGGGGAGCTGTTTTTT.

This clonotype was seen at least ten times. The V call is TRBV5-1, the J call TRBJ1-6, with D uncertain. The CDR3 contains 17 residues. Germline lookup yields CDR1 SGHRS and CDR2 YFSETQ. Trimming shortened V by 0 bases and J by 0 bases, and 10 bases separated the two germline ends. The CDR3 is CASSLEGFSSYNSPLHF. In DNA, the CDR3 is TGCGCCAGCAGCTTGGAAGGGTTTAGCTCCTATAATTCACCCCTCCACTTT.

This clonotype was seen a handful of times. J is TRBJ1-1 and V is TRBV5-1; D may be TRBD1 (5 bases). CDR1 SGHRS and CDR2 YFSETQ come from the germline V gene. The CDR3 totals 14 residues. V lost 1 base to trimming and J lost 2 bases, with 9 bases between them. This chain's CDR3 is CASSLPGPNTEAFF. In DNA form, the CDR3 reads TGCGCCAGCAGCTTGCCGGGGCCAAACACTGAAGCTTTCTTT.

The gene calls are TRBV7-3 and TRBJ2-5; 13 bases fit TRBD2. CDR1 is SGHTA, CDR2 FQGTGA, per germline. V shed 5 bases and J 6 bases; nucleotides not matched to a gene: 30. CDR3 length: 23 amino acids. CDR3 amino acids: CASSAKVGLAGLGGAGPEKTQYF. DNA of the CDR3: TGTGCCAGCAGCGCAAAAGTGGGACTAGCGGGATTGGGGGGGGCCGGCCCTGAAAAGACCCAGTACTTC. Drawing the rest from reference TRBV7-3 and TRBJ2-5, the complete variable domain is GAGVSQTPSNKVTEKGKYVELRCDPISGHTALYWYRQSLGQGPEFLIYFQGTGAADDSGLPNDRFFAVRPEGSVSTLKIQRTERGDSAVYLCASSAKVGLAGLGGAGPEKTQYFGPGTRLLVL.